This TCR beta chain was found in a study of cytomegalovirus exposure and HLA in healthy donors. About the research overall: From HLA-typed donors, an early data release held around 85 million unique TCRs.

CDR3 length: 15 amino acids. V lost 4 bases, J lost 10 bases, and 17 bases lay in between. From germline, CDR1 is MNHEY and CDR2 SVGAGI. Of note for this clone: No antigen is known for it.

With 60 Vbeta and 13 Jbeta primers, the PCR was carried out. Libraries were prepared by immunoSEQ multiplex PCR; TCRdb keeps only in-frame clonotypes and omits some of them. Among about 92,000 clones listed, roughly 80% were seen once. Study-wide results and caveats: There were several of the most significant clusters that appeared linked to common viral pathogens in a later analysis. There were under 200 TCR beta chains listed as cytomegalovirus-associated. In vitro testing confirmed three CMV-associated chains as specific for CMV antigens.

The chain employs TRBV6-5 and TRBJ1-6; no clear D. This clonotype was obtained from a man aged 50-60 years in good health and CMV-seropositive. Sample: PBMCs. In DNA, the CDR3 is TGTGCCAGCAGTTTTTCAGGCGGGGAGGGCTCACCCCTCCACTTT. Translation: CASSFSGGEGSPLHF.